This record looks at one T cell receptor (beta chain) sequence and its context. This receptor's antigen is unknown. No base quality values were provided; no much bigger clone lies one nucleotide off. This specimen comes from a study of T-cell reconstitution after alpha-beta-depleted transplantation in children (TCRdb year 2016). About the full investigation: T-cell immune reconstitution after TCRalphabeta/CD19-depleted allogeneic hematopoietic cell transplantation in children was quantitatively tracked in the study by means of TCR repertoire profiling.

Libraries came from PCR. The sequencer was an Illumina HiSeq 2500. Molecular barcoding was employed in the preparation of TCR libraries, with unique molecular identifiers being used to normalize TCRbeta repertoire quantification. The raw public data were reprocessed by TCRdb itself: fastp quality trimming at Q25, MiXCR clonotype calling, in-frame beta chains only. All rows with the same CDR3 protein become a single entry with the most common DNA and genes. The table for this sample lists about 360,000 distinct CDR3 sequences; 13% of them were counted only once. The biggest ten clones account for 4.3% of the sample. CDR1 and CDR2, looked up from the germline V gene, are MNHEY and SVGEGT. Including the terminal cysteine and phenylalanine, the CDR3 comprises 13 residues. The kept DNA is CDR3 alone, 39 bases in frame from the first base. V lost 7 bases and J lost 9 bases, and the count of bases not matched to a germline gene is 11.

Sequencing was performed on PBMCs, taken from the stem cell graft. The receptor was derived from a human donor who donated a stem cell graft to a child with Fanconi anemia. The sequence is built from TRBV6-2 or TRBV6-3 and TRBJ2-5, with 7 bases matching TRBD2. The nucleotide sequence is TGTGCCAGCAACGGGGACTATCCTCCGTCCCAGTACTTC. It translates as CASNGDYPPSQYF.